These 28 T cell receptor beta chains came from one sample sequenced in a study of OX40 agonist ivuxolimab in advanced cancers. The method was immunoSEQ multiplex PCR; TCRdb's version includes in-frame clones alone and lacks a portion of them. The data contain roughly 93,000 clones, roughly nine tenths of them seen just once; the ten biggest clones take up 1.5% to 2%. Sample: CD4+ or CD8+ T cells sorted from blood, taken in a trial of the OX40 agonist ivuxolimab. The source is an adult with an advanced solid tumor such as melanoma, head and neck, liver or kidney cancer.

V gene TRBV5-1 combines with J gene TRBJ2-3; TRBD1 agrees at 7 bases. The J segment lost 2 bases and the V segment lost 1 base, leaving 4 bases of the junction unmatched. The germline gives CDR1 SGHRS, CDR2 YFSETQ. This CDR3 region has 15 residues. The CDR3 region is CASSLSQGLTDTQYF. CDR3 nucleotide sequence: TGCGCCAGCAGCTTGTCACAGGGGCTCACAGATACGCAGTATTTT. The full variable domain, its missing parts supplied by reference TRBV5-1 and TRBJ2-3, is KAGVTQTPRYLIKTRGQQVTLSCSPISGHRSVSWYQQTPGQGLQFLFEYFSETQRNKGNFPGRFSGRQFSNSRSEMNVSTLELGDSALYLCASSLSQGLTDTQYFGPGTRLTVL.

V and J are TRBV7-6 and TRBJ1-4, with TRBD1 matching 7 bases. The V and J ends lost 1 base and 7 bases, in that order; junction bases with no gene match: 6. In germline, CDR1 is SGHVS, CDR2 FNYEAQ. This CDR3 has 15 residues. The CDR3 nucleotides read TGTGCCAGCAGCTTAGGTGACAGGGTTGGTGAAAAACTGTTTTTT. Translated, it gives CASSLGDRVGEKLFF.

The DNA for the CDR3 is TGCGCCAGCAGCTTGGAACAAACTGGGGCCAACGTCCTGACTTTC. It is translated as CASSLEQTGANVLTF. V is TRBV5-1 and J is TRBJ2-6; D unresolved. The CDR3 loop spans 15 amino acids. In germline, CDR1 is SGHRS, CDR2 YFSETQ. Trimming took off 0 bases at V and 2 bases at J, with 6 bases between the two ends. Full variable domain (outside the CDR3, taken from reference TRBV5-1 and TRBJ2-6): KAGVTQTPRYLIKTRGQQVTLSCSPISGHRSVSWYQQTPGQGLQFLFEYFSETQRNKGNFPGRFSGRQFSNSRSEMNVSTLELGDSALYLCASSLEQTGANVLTFGAGSRLTVL.

J is TRBJ1-2 and V is TRBV28; weak D call: TRBD1 (6 bases). V lost 6 bases and J 6 bases, leaving 8 bases between the germline ends. The CDR3 consists of 11 residues. The germline CDR1 and CDR2 sequences are MDHEN and SYDVKM. The CDR3 here is CASRGGDGYTF. DNA of the CDR3: TGTGCCAGCAGAGGGGGGGATGGCTACACCTTC.

The chain recombines TRBV19 with TRBJ2-1, with no clear D. Trimming cost V 1 base and J 7 bases, with 8 bases left between them. The length of the CDR3 is 13 residues. Germline CDR1 reads LNHDA; CDR2 reads SQIVND (reference sequence). The CDR3 protein is CASSIAHLNEQFF. Here the CDR3 DNA reads TGTGCCAGTAGTATAGCGCACCTGAATGAGCAGTTCTTC.

The gene calls are TRBV28 and TRBJ2-5; D might be TRBD1 or TRBD2, each matching 7 bases. V lost 11 bases, J lost 4 bases, and 20 bases lay in between. CDR3 size: 14 residues. The germline V gene encodes CDR1 MDHEN and CDR2 SYDVKM. In nucleotides, the CDR3 is TGTGCCTTGGGGGGAGGGACAGCGTTAGAGACCCAGTACTTC. Residues: CALGGGTALETQYF.

The chain couples TRBV28 to TRBJ2-1, with D hard to call. Germline loops: CDR1 MDHEN, CDR2 SYDVKM. The CDR3 loop spans 15 amino acids. The ends were cut back, 6 bases at V and 9 bases at J, with 21 bases in the middle. The DNA of the CDR3 is TGTGCCAGCAGCGGAGTGGGGTTTGGGCTTACTGAGCAGTTCTTC. Translation gives CASSGVGFGLTEQFF.

The chain recombines TRBV5-1 with TRBJ2-6; D is uncertain. V lost 7 bases to trimming and J lost 0 bases, with 11 bases between them. The CDR3 covers 15 residues. Germline V gives CDR1 SGHRS, CDR2 YFSETQ. The CDR3 region has the DNA TGCGCCAGCCGGCTGCCTGGCTCTGGGGCCAACGTCCTGACTTTC. This sequence encodes CASRLPGSGANVLTF.

V and J are TRBV2 and TRBJ1-6; 8 bases line up with TRBD1. V trimming: 8 bases; J trimming: 7 bases; junction bases outside the gene matches: 10. The CDR3 length is 15 residues. Germline CDR1 reads SNHLY; CDR2 reads FYNNEI. The DNA for the CDR3 is TGTGCCAGCGGGAGGTGGTCAGGGGGCAATTCACCCCTCCACTTT. Translated: CASGRWSGGNSPLHF. Full variable domain (remainder filled in from reference TRBV2 and TRBJ1-6): EPEVTQTPSHQVTQMGQEVILRCVPISNHLYFYWYRQILGQKVEFLVSFYNNEISEKSEIFDDQFSVERPDGSNFTLKIRSTKLEDSAMYFCASGRWSGGNSPLHFGNGTRLTVT.

V usage is TRBV4-3 and J usage is TRBJ2-2, with 11 bases identical to TRBD2. V dropped 3 bases and J dropped 4; count of bases not matched to a gene: 1. CDR3 length: 15 residues. Germline V gives CDR1 LGHNA, CDR2 YSLEER. The CDR3 DNA reads as TGCGCCAGCAGCCAGGGGACTAGCGGCACCGGGGAGCTGTTTTTT. This codes for CASSQGTSGTGELFF.

The chain has TRBV28 and TRBJ2-6; D remains ambiguous. Trimming took 5 bases from V and 0 from J, leaving 17 bases between them. Germline CDR1 and CDR2: MDHEN and SYDVKM. This CDR3 has 18 residues. This CDR3 reads CASSTPWWAYSGANVLTF. CDR3 sequence (DNA): TGTGCCAGCAGTACCCCGTGGTGGGCGTACTCTGGGGCCAACGTCCTGACTTTC.

The rearrangement links TRBV5-1 to TRBJ2-5; D unresolved. Trimming left V 0 bases short and J 7 bases short, with 16 bases between. Germline V gene sequence: CDR1 SGHRS, CDR2 YFSETQ. The CDR3 contains 15 residues. CDR3 DNA sequence: TGCGCCAGCAGCTTGGATCCCGGCGGTCCTGGGACCCAGTACTTC. Translation gives CASSLDPGGPGTQYF.

This clone was picked up one time. This chain joins TRBV5-4 and TRBJ2-1; D might be TRBD1 (7 bases). The V end lost 0 bases, the J end lost 6 bases, and 16 bases lay between the germline ends. Germline V CDR1 and CDR2: SGHNT, YYREEE (reference sequence). This CDR3 is 16 amino acids long. CDR3 protein: CASSLVRQGGGNEQFF. Here the CDR3 DNA reads TGTGCCAGCAGCTTGGTCCGACAGGGAGGCGGCAATGAGCAGTTCTTC.

This chain connects TRBV4-2 to TRBJ2-1, with 9 bases fitting TRBD2. J was trimmed by 5 bases and V by 8 bases; bases with no gene match: 10. Germline loops: CDR1 LGHNA, CDR2 YNFKEQ. CDR3 length: 15 amino acids. The CDR3 DNA follows: TGTGCCAGCGGACGAGGGACTAGCAGTGACAATGAGCAGTTCTTC. Amino acid sequence: CASGRGTSSDNEQFF.

This chain joins TRBV2 and TRBJ2-1, with TRBD2 matching over 8 bases. The V gene end was trimmed by 7 bases and the J gene end by 7 bases; junction bases not matched to a gene: 12. CDR1 and CDR2 from the germline V gene are SNHLY and FYNNEI. The CDR3 covers 15 residues. CDR3 loop: CASTLDGLARNEQFF. CDR3 bases: TGTGCCAGCACCCTAGACGGACTAGCCCGGAATGAGCAGTTCTTC.

This clone appeared once. The rearrangement uses TRBV20-1 and TRBJ2-3; D remains ambiguous. The CDR3 contains 11 residues. In germline, CDR1 is DFQATT, CDR2 SNEGSKA (reference sequence). Trimming cost V 6 bases and J 3 bases, with 7 bases left between them. CDR3 protein: CSASPTDTQYF. DNA of the CDR3: TGCAGTGCCAGTCCTACAGATACGCAGTATTTT.

The V call is TRBV18, the J call TRBJ2-2; no clear D gene. Per germline, CDR1 KGHSH and CDR2 LQKENI. Trimming removed 3 bases from V and 5 bases from J, with 1 base in between. The CDR3 contains 11 residues. This CDR3 is CASSPTGELFF. The DNA for the CDR3 is TGTGCCAGCTCACCGACCGGGGAGCTGTTTTTT.

This rearrangement joins TRBV10-3 to TRBJ1-3; 7 bases map to TRBD1. With V trimmed by 10 bases and J by 0 bases, 12 bases remained unmatched. The CDR3 runs to 16 residues. The germline V gene has CDR1 ENHRY and CDR2 SYGVKD. CDR3 coding DNA: TGTGCCACCGGCAGTCCGGGACAGAGCTCTGGAAACACCATATATTTT. It specifies CATGSPGQSSGNTIYF.

The chain couples TRBV5-1 to TRBJ2-2; D is unclear. The length of the CDR3 is 15 residues. Trimming left V 6 bases short and J 3 bases short, with 15 bases between. Germline values: CDR1 SGHRS, CDR2 YFSETQ. The CDR3 DNA is TGCGCCAGCACCGACGGGCTACAGCACACCGGGGAGCTGTTTTTT. This sequence encodes CASTDGLQHTGELFF. The entire variable domain, with the rest obtained from reference TRBV5-1 and TRBJ2-2, is as follows: KAGVTQTPRYLIKTRGQQVTLSCSPISGHRSVSWYQQTPGQGLQFLFEYFSETQRNKGNFPGRFSGRQFSNSRSEMNVSTLELGDSALYLCASTDGLQHTGELFFGEGSRLTVL.

The rearrangement links TRBV18 to TRBJ2-3; 14 positions match TRBD2. Trimming at V came to 2 bases and at J to 0 bases, leaving 1 base not matched to a gene. The germline CDR1 and CDR2 sequences are KGHSH and LQKENI. This CDR3 has 17 residues. The CDR3 bases are TGTGCCAGCTCACCAAGACTAGCGGGAGGGAGCACAGATACGCAGTATTTT. Amino acids: CASSPRLAGGSTDTQYF.

The chain has TRBV5-1 and TRBJ2-7, with D unresolved. The CDR3 has 14 amino acids. Looked up from germline, CDR1 is SGHRS and CDR2 is YFSETQ. V lost 0 bases and J 3 bases, leaving 10 bases between the germline ends. CDR3 region: CASSLDAANYEQYF. CDR3 in DNA: TGCGCCAGCAGCTTGGATGCGGCAAACTACGAGCAGTACTTC.

This chain links TRBV19 with TRBJ1-5, with D tentatively TRBD1 (5 bases). This CDR3 is built from 17 residues. Per germline, CDR1 LNHDA and CDR2 SQIVND (reference sequence). V gave up 8 bases and J gave up 0 bases, with 20 bases separating them. CDR3 in DNA: TGTGCCAGTTGTGGCTGGAAGCTGGGGGATAGCAATCAGCCCCAGCATTTT. Translated: CASCGWKLGDSNQPQHF. Together with reference TRBV19 and TRBJ1-5, the CDR3 gives the full variable domain: DGGITQSPKYLFRKEGQNVTLSCEQNLNHDAMYWYRQDPGQGLRLIYYSQIVNDFQKGDIAEGYSVSREKKESFPLTVTSAQKNPTAFYLCASCGWKLGDSNQPQHFGDGTRLSIL.

The chain uses TRBV28 and TRBJ1-1; a possible D gene is TRBD1 (6 bases). Per the germline V gene, CDR1 is MDHEN and CDR2 is SYDVKM. CDR3 length: 14 residues. V was pared by 3 bases and J by 5 bases, with 13 bases between. This CDR3 is CASSFPGAGTEAFF. Written as DNA, the CDR3 is TGTGCCAGCAGTTTCCCGGGGGCGGGGACTGAAGCTTTCTTT.

The CDR3 loop is CASSLRASLGASASTDTQYF. In DNA form, the CDR3 reads TGCGCCAGCAGCCTTAGGGCCAGTCTCGGGGCTAGCGCTAGCACAGATACGCAGTATTTT. The chain carries TRBV5-1 and TRBJ2-3; D perhaps matches TRBD2 (6 bases). The CDR3 extends over 20 amino acids. Trimming shortened V by 4 bases and J by 0 bases, and 27 bases separated the two germline ends. Germline loops: CDR1 SGHRS, CDR2 YFSETQ.

The chain carries TRBV9 and TRBJ2-3; no reliable D call. Germline V CDR1 and CDR2: SGDLS, YYNGEE. CDR3 length: 15 residues. V was cut by 4 bases and J by 6 bases, with 18 bases left in between. This CDR3 is CASSPGPIRGDTQYF. CDR3 coding DNA: TGTGCCAGCAGCCCCGGACCCATACGCGGTGATACGCAGTATTTT.

This sequence joins TRBV6-5 and TRBJ1-3; 7 nucleotides agree with TRBD1. Losses at the gene ends were 6 bases for V and 0 bases for J; bases not matched to a gene: 5. Germline loops: CDR1 MNHEY, CDR2 SVGAGI. This CDR3 contains 15 residues. CDR3 sequence: CASRVNRGSGNTIYF. The CDR3 DNA is TGTGCCAGCAGGGTGAACAGGGGCTCTGGAAACACCATATATTTT.

This rearrangement joins TRBV6-5 to TRBJ1-1; 8 nucleotides align to TRBD1. The CDR3 covers 14 residues. The germline V gene has CDR1 MNHEY and CDR2 SVGAGI. V lost 7 bases and J lost 6; bases outside the gene matches: 10. The CDR3 is CASTRGQGRAEAFF. The CDR3 region has the DNA TGTGCCAGCACTAGAGGACAGGGAAGGGCTGAAGCTTTCTTT.

The V call is TRBV27, the J call TRBJ2-1, with 11 nucleotides matching TRBD2. Trimming removed 6 bases from V and 0 bases from J; junction bases left unmatched: 4. The CDR3 sequence is 16 residues long. Per germline, CDR1 MNHEY and CDR2 SMNVEV (reference sequence). CDR3 bases: TGTGCCAGCAGAGGGACTAGCGGCCGCTCCTACAATGAGCAGTTCTTC. As protein: CASRGTSGRSYNEQFF.